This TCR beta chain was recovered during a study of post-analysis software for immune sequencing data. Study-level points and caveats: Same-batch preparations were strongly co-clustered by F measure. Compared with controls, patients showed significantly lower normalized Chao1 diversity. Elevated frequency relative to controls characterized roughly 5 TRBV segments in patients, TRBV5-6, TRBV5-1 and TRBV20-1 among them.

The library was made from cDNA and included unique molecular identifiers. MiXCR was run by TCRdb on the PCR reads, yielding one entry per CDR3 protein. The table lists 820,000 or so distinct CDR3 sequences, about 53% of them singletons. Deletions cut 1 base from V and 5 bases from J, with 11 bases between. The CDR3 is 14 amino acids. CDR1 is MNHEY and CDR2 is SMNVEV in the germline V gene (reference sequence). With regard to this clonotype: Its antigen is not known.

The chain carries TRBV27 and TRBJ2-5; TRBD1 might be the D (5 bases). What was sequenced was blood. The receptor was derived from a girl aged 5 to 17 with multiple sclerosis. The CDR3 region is CASSLFPGLETQYF. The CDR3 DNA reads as TGTGCCAGCAGTTTATTTCCAGGGTTGGAGACCCAGTACTTC.